This T cell receptor (beta chain) was retrieved from a study of human T cells and chemical hapten exposure. Findings and caveats of the study: The donor cohort had alopecia, so its immune response may not match that of healthy people.

This clonotype came up a few times. Its specificity is not known. As for time point: patch test 2, 6 weeks after DPC sensitization. This sample's treatment: therapeutic diphenylcyclopropenone sensitization with weekly scalp DPC. TCRdb reprocessed the RACE reads with MiXCR, giving one entry per CDR3 protein. The sample has a few hundred thousand distinct CDR3 sequences; roughly 6% are singletons. CDR1 is SQVTM, CDR2 ANQGSEA, per germline. Germline trimming cut 3 bases from V and 3 bases from J; bases unmatched to any gene: 5. The CDR3 runs to 14 residues. The gene calls are TRBV29-1 and TRBJ2-4, with 7 positions matching TRBD2. The TCR comes from a woman in her late teens or twenties with alopecia areata. Some clones in this sample may be carry-over from other donors' samples. The sequenced sample was whole blood, obtained in connection with sensitization to the hapten diphenylcyclopropenone (DPC). CDR3 region: CSVEVAGVKNIQYF. The CDR3 DNA reads TGCAGCGTTGAGGTGGCGGGGGTCAAAAACATTCAGTACTTC.